This TCR beta chain comes out of a study of regulatory T cells in long-lasting Graves disease. V lost 4 bases, J lost 7 bases, and 13 bases lay in between. The CDR3 is 14 amino acids. The V gene's germline CDR1 is SGHVS and CDR2 FQNEAQ. As for time point: persistent/refractory GD, antithyroid drugs over 5 years with positive TRAb. From PBMCs, RNA was extracted and then used to make the TCR library. Relying on iRepertoire HTBI primers and Arm-PCR of CDR3 regions, the team built TCR beta libraries. TCRdb used MiXCR to reprocess the multiplex PCR reads, holding one entry per CDR3 protein. The sample has 390,000 or so distinct CDR3 sequences; roughly 25% are singletons. This clonotype was counted many times.

Here the sequenced sample was peripheral blood mononuclear cells (PBMCs), taken when the disease was refractory, from a patient treated with antithyroid drugs. This chain joins TRBV7-8 and TRBJ1-4; no definite D call. The TCR comes from a woman aged 40 to 50 with Graves disease. CDR3 nucleotides: TGTGCCAGCAGCTCCCGGACCTACCCTGAAAAACTGTTTTTT. This sequence encodes CASSSRTYPEKLFF.